Included here is one T cell receptor (beta chain) sequence, with context. Antigen: not known. This record comes from a study of T cell repertoires in cytomegalovirus infection. Study-wide context: As its CMV epitopes, the study selected recently identified HLA-C-restricted and well-studied HLA-B-restricted targets. It can be stated that public TCR beta signatures indicated CMV infection as well as a matching HLA type. Findings and caveats of the study: HLA-C-restricted CMV clonotypes gave the most frequent clonotype in two of eight donors. People with CMV and the relevant HLA were identified by cumulative public TCR beta family frequency.

TCRdb independently ran MiXCR on the reads; one entry per CDR3 protein. The sample contains about 570,000 distinct CDR3 sequences, under 45% of which appear only once. Germline assignment: CDR1 MNHEY and CDR2 SVGEGT. V shed 2 bases, J shed 8 bases, and the junction held 10 bases outside the gene matches. The CDR3 runs 16 residues. This TCR derives from a human donor in good health (CMV status not recorded). Some clones in this sample may be carry-over from other donors' samples. The chain couples TRBV6-2 or TRBV6-3 to TRBJ2-1, with 9 bases fitting TRBD2. This sample comprised cultured PBMCs, obtained from culture after CMV antigen stimulation. Here the CDR3 reads CASSYVVAGEGDEQFF. The CDR3 region has the DNA TGTGCCAGCAGTTACGTGGTAGCGGGAGAGGGCGATGAGCAGTTCTTC.